A single sample is the source of the 29 T cell receptor beta chains below, sequenced in a study of blood T cell repertoires in COVID-19. The protocol was immunoSEQ multiplex PCR, while the TCRdb copy is restricted to in-frame clones and leaves out a portion. Among 390,000 or so clones listed, roughly 89% were seen once. The sequenced sample consisted of PBMCs or T cells enriched from blood (not recorded which). These receptors were taken from a woman between 45 and 60 years old who had recovered from COVID-19.

This clone was detected only once. The rearrangement uses TRBV29-1 and TRBJ2-7; tentatively, D is TRBD1 (6 bases). Germline-derived CDR1 and CDR2 are SQVTM and ANQGSEA. The CDR3 runs 11 residues. Trimming removed 6 bases from V and 6 bases from J, with 12 bases in between. The CDR3 loop is CSVGQSREQYF. In nucleotides, the CDR3 is TGCAGCGTCGGACAGAGCCGCGAGCAGTACTTC.

Concerning this clone itself: The sample carries other DNA sequences with the same CDR3. The chain joins TRBV7-2 to TRBJ2-5, with a tentative D call TRBD2 (5 bases). The CDR3 has 13 residues. The germline V and J ends were trimmed by 1 base and 4 bases, with 7 bases remaining between them. CDR1 and CDR2 from the germline V gene are SGHTA and FQGNSA. CDR3 region: CASSLGGLETQYF. The CDR3, as DNA: TGTGCCAGCAGCTTAGGCGGGTTAGAGACCCAGTACTTC.

This rearrangement joins TRBV9 to TRBJ2-1; 7 bases match TRBD2. In germline, CDR1 is SGDLS, CDR2 YYNGEE. The trim removed 0 bases at V and 4 bases at J, leaving 16 bases unmatched. The CDR3 consists of 19 residues. CDR3: CASSVALWEGLGLYNEQFF. The CDR3 coding sequence is TGTGCCAGCAGCGTAGCTCTATGGGAGGGTCTTGGATTATACAATGAGCAGTTCTTC. Using reference TRBV9 and TRBJ2-1 for the parts outside the CDR3, the full variable domain is DSGVTQTPKHLITATGQRVTLRCSPRSGDLSVYWYQQSLDQGLQFLIQYYNGEERAKGNILERFSAQQFPDLHSELNLSSLELGDSALYFCASSVALWEGLGLYNEQFFGPGTRLTVL.

This chain joins TRBV4-1 and TRBJ1-2; maybe TRBD1 (5 bases). V was pared by 8 bases and J by 7 bases, with 20 bases between. Germline CDR1 reads MGHRA; CDR2 reads YSYEKL. The CDR3 length is 14 residues. The CDR3 here is CASAVTPRGSGYTF. The DNA of the CDR3 is TGCGCCAGCGCAGTTACTCCCCGGGGGTCTGGCTACACCTTC.

The gene calls are TRBV29-1 and TRBJ1-1; D perhaps matches TRBD1 (6 bases). Trimming shortened V by 1 base and J by 4 bases, and 13 bases separated the two germline ends. The CDR3 is 14 amino acids. Germline V lookup: CDR1 SQVTM, CDR2 ANQGSEA. CDR3 protein: CSVEGERGGTEAFF. CDR3 DNA: TGCAGCGTTGAAGGGGAGAGGGGGGGCACTGAAGCTTTCTTT. Full variable domain (outside the CDR3, taken from reference TRBV29-1 and TRBJ1-1): SAVISQKPSRDICQRGTSLTIQCQVDSQVTMMFWYRQQPGQSLTLIATANQGSEATYESGFVIDKFPISRPNLTFSTLTVSNMSPEDSSIYLCSVEGERGGTEAFFGQGTRLTVV.

The rearrangement joins TRBV28 to TRBJ1-1; 9 bases are shared with TRBD1. In germline, CDR1 is MDHEN, CDR2 SYDVKM. CDR3 length: 14 residues. J lost 4 bases, V lost 5 bases, and 5 bases had no gene match. The CDR3 spells CASSTATGGTEAFF. The DNA for the CDR3 is TGTGCCAGCAGTACCGCGACAGGGGGCACTGAAGCTTTCTTT.

V and J are TRBV6-2 or TRBV6-3 and TRBJ2-3; 7 bases agree with TRBD2. Trimming removed 5 bases from V and 6 bases from J; junction bases left unmatched: 8. CDR3 size: 14 residues. The germline V gene has CDR1 MNHEY and CDR2 SVGEGT. CDR3 nucleotides: TGTGCCAGCAGTACCCGGGGGGTCCGGGATACGCAGTATTTT. Translation gives CASSTRGVRDTQYF.

The chain joins TRBV18 to TRBJ2-1; TRBD1 aligns across 8 bases. The V and J ends lost 2 bases and 7 bases, in that order; junction bases with no gene match: 4. This CDR3 is built from 14 residues. The germline V gene has CDR1 KGHSH and CDR2 LQKENI. CDR3 in DNA: TGTGCCAGCTCACCAGGGGACAGGAGGAATGAGCAGTTCTTC. Translation: CASSPGDRRNEQFF.

The V gene is TRBV7-3, the J gene TRBJ1-5; D gene ambiguous. The V gene lost 0 bases and the J gene lost 7 bases, with 10 bases spanning the gap. The CDR3 has 14 residues. From germline, CDR1 is SGHTA and CDR2 FQGTGA. The CDR3 spells CASSLTAGGQPQHF. CDR3 sequence (DNA): TGTGCCAGCAGCTTAACTGCGGGTGGACAGCCCCAGCATTTT. Full variable domain (missing parts from reference TRBV7-3 and TRBJ1-5): GAGVSQTPSNKVTEKGKYVELRCDPISGHTALYWYRQSLGQGPEFLIYFQGTGAADDSGLPNDRFFAVRPEGSVSTLKIQRTERGDSAVYLCASSLTAGGQPQHFGDGTRLSIL.

This chain uses TRBV20-1 with TRBJ2-1; D is possibly TRBD2 (5 bases). V was cut by 3 bases and J by 7 bases, with 22 bases left in between. This CDR3 contains 16 residues. The germline gives CDR1 DFQATT, CDR2 SNEGSKA (reference sequence). The CDR3 reads CSASPGSDIKGNEQFF. The CDR3 nucleotides read TGCAGTGCTAGTCCTGGTAGCGATATTAAAGGAAATGAGCAGTTCTTC.

The chain links TRBV28 to TRBJ1-4; D unresolved. Germline V lookup: CDR1 MDHEN, CDR2 SYDVKM. This CDR3 is 12 amino acids long. The germline V and J ends were trimmed by 6 bases and 10 bases, with 12 bases remaining between them. DNA for the CDR3: TGTGCCAGCAGAGGAGGGCGTGGAAAACTGTTTTTT. It yields the protein CASRGGRGKLFF.

The chain carries TRBV6-6 and TRBJ2-5; D might be TRBD2 (6 bases). V was pared by 3 bases and J by 5 bases, with 16 bases between. The CDR3 length is 15 residues. CDR1 MNHNY and CDR2 SVGAGI come from the germline V gene (reference sequence). DNA for the CDR3: TGTGCCAGCAGTTATGGGCGGGGTTACCGTGAGACCCAGTACTTC. Translation gives CASSYGRGYRETQYF.

The chain uses TRBV18 and TRBJ1-2, with 11 bases lining up with TRBD1. The CDR3 is 15 residues long. From germline, CDR1 is KGHSH and CDR2 LQKENI. Losses at the gene ends were 2 bases for V and 7 bases for J; bases not matched to a gene: 6. The CDR3 coding sequence is TGTGCCAGCTCACCAAAGGACAGGGGGCCTAGTGGCTACACCTTC. This encodes CASSPKDRGPSGYTF.

The rearrangement uses TRBV11-2 and TRBJ1-4; 8 bases fit TRBD1. The trim removed 5 bases at V and 8 bases at J, leaving 1 base unmatched. The germline CDR1 and CDR2 sequences are SGHAT and FQNNGV. CDR3 length equals 12 residues. The CDR3 bases are TGTGCCAGCAGCGGGGACAGGGAAAAACTGTTTTTT. Amino acid sequence: CASSGDREKLFF.

The chain recombines TRBV3-1 (or the pseudogene TRBV3-2) with TRBJ2-1; no clear D gene. This CDR3 has 14 residues. The V and J ends lost 5 bases and 4 bases respectively, with 12 bases between them. Germline V gene sequence: CDR1 LGHDT, CDR2 YNNKEL (reference sequence). CDR3 in DNA: TGTGCCAGCAGCGTTGATAGAATGTACAATGAGCAGTTCTTC. Its protein product is CASSVDRMYNEQFF.

The chain employs TRBV30 and TRBJ2-3, with TRBD2 identical over 10 bases. Germline CDR1 GTSNPN, CDR2 SVGIG (reference sequence). The length of the CDR3 is 14 residues. The V gene end was trimmed by 3 bases and the J gene end by 4 bases; junction bases not matched to a gene: 4. CDR3 loop: CAWSRTSGPDTQYF. The CDR3 DNA reads as TGTGCCTGGAGCCGGACTAGCGGACCAGATACGCAGTATTTT.

The table lists this clone with a count of one. This chain joins TRBV5-1 and TRBJ1-1; 10 bases line up with TRBD1. Trimming at V came to 0 bases and at J to 5 bases, leaving 4 bases not matched to a gene. Germline V gene data show CDR1 as SGHRS and CDR2 as YFSETQ. CDR3 length equals 15 residues. This CDR3 is CASSLGQGAMTEAFF. The CDR3 DNA sequence: TGCGCCAGCAGCTTGGGACAGGGGGCAATGACTGAAGCTTTCTTT.

CDR3 sequence: CASSLQAGTGGNQPQHF. CDR3 coding DNA: TGTGCCAGCAGTTTGCAAGCCGGGACAGGGGGGAATCAGCCCCAGCATTTT. The chain employs TRBV28 and TRBJ1-5, with 11 nucleotides matching TRBD1. The CDR3 sequence is 17 residues long. V was clipped by 3 bases and J by 4 bases; unmatched bases: 8. Germline CDR1 MDHEN, CDR2 SYDVKM.

V gene TRBV7-8 combines with J gene TRBJ1-6; the D gene is possibly TRBD1 (5 bases). The CDR3 loop spans 12 amino acids. V gave up 5 bases and J gave up 7 bases, with 6 bases separating them. Germline V lookup: CDR1 SGHVS, CDR2 FQNEAQ. The CDR3 sequence: CASSRQNSPLHF. Written as DNA, the CDR3 is TGTGCCAGCAGCCGACAGAATTCACCCCTCCACTTT. Full variable domain (remainder filled in from reference TRBV7-8 and TRBJ1-6): GAGVSQSPRYKVAKRGQDVALRCDPISGHVSLFWYQQALGQGPEFLTYFQNEAQLDKSGLPSDRFFAERPEGSVSTLKIQRTQQEDSAVYLCASSRQNSPLHFGNGTRLTVT.

This chain joins TRBV9 and TRBJ1-1; D not certain. This CDR3 has 13 amino acids. Germline V gives CDR1 SGDLS, CDR2 YYNGEE. Trimming shortened V by 0 bases and J by 7 bases, and 10 bases separated the two germline ends. CDR3 nucleotide sequence: TGTGCCAGCAGCGTAGCCGTAAACGGTGAAGCTTTCTTT. This encodes CASSVAVNGEAFF.

In the case of this clone: The same CDR3 also results from other DNA sequences found in this sample. The chain links TRBV29-1 to TRBJ1-1; D uncertain. CDR1 is SQVTM and CDR2 is ANQGSEA in the germline V gene. V was shortened by 4 bases and J by 4 bases, with 13 bases between the two germline ends. The CDR3 spans 13 residues. CDR3 sequence: CSVVEGAGTEAFF. The DNA of the CDR3 is TGCAGCGTTGTGGAGGGCGCAGGCACTGAAGCTTTCTTT. The full variable domain, in which reference TRBV29-1 and TRBJ1-1 provide the parts outside the CDR3, is SAVISQKPSRDICQRGTSLTIQCQVDSQVTMMFWYRQQPGQSLTLIATANQGSEATYESGFVIDKFPISRPNLTFSTLTVSNMSPEDSSIYLCSVVEGAGTEAFFGQGTRLTVV.

The chain carries TRBV2 and TRBJ1-2, with no clear D. The length of the CDR3 is 10 residues. V was clipped by 7 bases and J by 3 bases, with 3 bases between them. Germline CDR1 is SNHLY and CDR2 is FYNNEI. The CDR3 is CASTDYGYTF. In nucleotides, the CDR3 is TGTGCCAGCACAGACTATGGCTACACCTTC.

This clone was seen more than once but under ten times. The rearrangement joins TRBV6-6 to TRBJ1-3; perhaps TRBD1 as D (5 bases). The CDR3 contains 16 residues. Germline-derived CDR1 and CDR2 are MNHNY and SVGAGI (reference sequence). V shed 6 bases and J shed 0 bases, with 15 bases lying between them. CDR3 sequence: CASREGTAFSGNTIYF. The CDR3 coding sequence is TGTGCCAGCAGGGAGGGGACGGCGTTCTCTGGAAACACCATATATTTT.

This chain links TRBV14 with TRBJ1-2; 8 nucleotides align to TRBD1. This CDR3 has 15 residues. Trimming took 4 bases from V and 5 from J; bases not matched to a gene: 9. Germline V gene sequence: CDR1 SGHDN, CDR2 FVKESK. The DNA of the CDR3 is TGTGCCAGCAGCCCGCGGGACAGGTCCTTATATGGCTACACCTTC. Protein: CASSPRDRSLYGYTF.

About this clone: A read error may produce the germline difference seen at one junction end. The chain links TRBV13 to TRBJ2-1, with a possible D match to TRBD2 (7 bases). This CDR3 comprises 13 residues. Germline V gene data show CDR1 as PRHDT and CDR2 as FYEKMQ (reference sequence). The CDR3 nucleotides are TGTGCCAGCAGCGTAGGGGGGGCCAATGAGCAGTTCTTC. The encoded protein is CASSVGGANEQFF.

The rearrangement links TRBV3-1 (or the pseudogene TRBV3-2) to TRBJ2-3; TRBD2 matches at 11 bases. J was trimmed by 4 bases and V by 2 bases; bases with no gene match: 5. The germline V gene has CDR1 LGHDT and CDR2 YNNKEL (reference sequence). This CDR3 has 16 residues. The CDR3 here is CASSQLAGGVADTQYF. DNA for the CDR3: TGTGCCAGCAGCCAACTAGCGGGGGGAGTTGCAGATACGCAGTATTTT.

The gene calls are TRBV4-1 and TRBJ2-1, with D perhaps TRBD2 (5 bases). V lost 2 bases, J lost 3 bases, and 11 bases lay in between. Germline-derived CDR1 and CDR2 are MGHRA and YSYEKL. The CDR3 has 15 residues. The DNA for the CDR3 is TGCGCCAGCAGCCAATACGGACGGGGCTACAATGAGCAGTTCTTC. Translating gives CASSQYGRGYNEQFF.

This clone has more than one count but fewer than ten. The rearrangement joins TRBV24-1 to TRBJ2-3, with 9 bases aligning to TRBD1. From germline, CDR1 is KGHDR and CDR2 SFDVKD. CDR3 length: 15 residues. V lost 4 bases, J lost 3 bases, and 4 bases stayed unmatched. CDR3 DNA sequence: TGTGCCACCAGTGACCTGACAGGGGGGACAGATACGCAGTATTTT. Protein product: CATSDLTGGTDTQYF.

This rearrangement joins TRBV21-1 to TRBJ1-1. TRBV21-1 constitutes a pseudogene. The CDR3 is 15 amino acids. The CDR3 region has the DNA TGTGCCAGCAGCAAAGAAGAGCCACCGGTCACTGAAGCTTTCTTT. This sequence encodes CASSKEEPPVTEAFF.